A selection of T cell receptor beta chains follows, all from one sample in a study of beta chain features in type 1 diabetes. Libraries were prepared by immunoSEQ multiplex PCR; TCRdb keeps only in-frame clonotypes and omits some of them. This sample has 120,000 or so clones, with about 16% found just once. Material: central memory CD4+ T cells from blood. The origin of the receptors is a young man with type 1 diabetes. Both conserved end residues are part of each CDR3. Fields, in order: J gene, V gene, CDR3 protein.

TRBJ2-7 TRBV5-5 CASSLEWQGSEQYF
TRBJ2-7 TRBV7-8 CASSPTGEISYEQYF
TRBJ1-1 TRBV6-1 CASSESWVTEAFF
TRBJ2-1 TRBV2 CASSVQGWNEQFF
TRBJ1-6 TRBV6-5 CASSYGQLNSPLHF
TRBJ2-3 TRBV2 CATTGNQVQSDTQYF
TRBJ2-7 TRBV7-2 CASSMQSSYEQYF
TRBJ1-6 TRBV2 CASTGTGGNSPLHF
TRBJ2-6 TRBV5-1 CASSFAGPGAGANVLTF
TRBJ2-1 TRBV25-1 CASQGAGSYNEQFF
TRBJ2-6 TRBV27 CASLSGPGANVLTF
TRBJ2-2 TRBV4-1 CASSAGQGWTGELFF
TRBJ1-1 TRBV6-6 CASSPPGGHGTEAFF
TRBJ1-2 TRBV28 CASSENGQSYGYTF
TRBJ1-6 TRBV5-1 CASSLERLAPLHF
TRBJ2-6 TRBV7-2 CASSLERHLSGANVLTF
TRBJ2-3 TRBV28 CASSPARPGMAQYF
TRBJ1-2 TRBV4-2 CASSSTGKGYGYTF
TRBJ1-2 TRBV19 CASSIYQDQGYTF
TRBJ2-7 TRBV7-3 CASSLAQGRSYEQYF
TRBJ2-2 TRBV6-5 CASSLGGTGELFF
TRBJ2-1 TRBV7-6 CASSFGQGSYNEQFF
TRBJ1-2 TRBV6-4 CASRPGHLDGGYTF
TRBJ1-4 TRBV15 CATSAIDRATNEKLFF
TRBJ2-7 TRBV7-3 CASSLNPPGGVGNYEQYF
TRBJ2-2 TRBV29-1 CSVEDQVAGELFF
TRBJ1-4 TRBV30 CAWSGGNEKLFF
TRBJ2-3 TRBV6-5 CASNKGGSSDTQYF
TRBJ2-3 TRBV30 CAWSVDRGRTDTQYF
TRBJ1-5 TRBV28 CASSSPMGQGRTQPQHF
TRBJ2-7 TRBV7-9 CASSTGTEPPYEQYF
TRBJ2-1 TRBV18 CASSQSVRNEQFF
TRBJ2-1 TRBV7-2 CASSLALLSNNEQFF
TRBJ2-3 TRBV28 CASGATSTDTQYF
TRBJ1-4 TRBV29-1 CSARVTDEKLFF
TRBJ1-6 TRBV30 CAWSKGQPNSPLHF
TRBJ2-3 TRBV6-1 CASSLAKTDTQYF
TRBJ1-4 TRBV20-1 CSASSGEKLLF
TRBJ1-2 TRBV10-3 CASSYGPWGYTF
TRBJ1-5 TRBV6-1 CASSEWQGTGGNQPQHF
TRBJ2-5 TRBV10-3 CAISPGLVSGETQYF
TRBJ2-1 TRBV13 CASSHQGAYNEQFF
TRBJ1-1 TRBV11-2 CASSPRYSDTEAFF
TRBJ1-6 TRBV28 CASSPPGSPLHF
TRBJ2-5 TRBV4-2 CASSPALRGGGQETQYF
TRBJ2-7 TRBV5-6 CASSLDGTYEQYF
TRBJ1-6 TRBV18 CASSPEGKSNSPLHF
TRBJ2-3 TRBV7-2 CASSLALLEVTQYF
TRBJ1-6 TRBV5-1 CASSWRGGNNSPLHF
TRBJ2-2 TRBV7-9 CASSFRANTGELFF
TRBJ2-5 TRBV7-8 CASSFRPFQETQYF